The entry that follows covers one T cell receptor beta chain sequence. This clone was seen a single time. Its antigen is unknown. No much larger clonotype is one base removed from it; base qualities were not supplied. Within the sample, other DNA sequences also encode this same CDR3. The data derive from a study of T cell responses to AZD1222 COVID-19 vaccine (dated by TCRdb to the early 2020s). A note on the overall study: TCR sequencing was performed for approximately 240 trial participants, of whom some 200 were given two doses of AZD1222 and about 25 were given two doses of MenACWY control vaccine. Enrollment into the trials was organized by age into subgroups of 18-55, 56-69 and 70-plus years, and those subgroups contained 148, 28 and 57 TCR-sequenced participants, respectively.

The CDR3 regions of human TCRbeta chains were subjected to immunosequencing. In the source study's methods: TCRs in the repertoires were matched against a reference library of SARS-CoV-2-specific TCRs that had been generated with the MIRA antigen-specificity platform. Breadth was defined as the fraction of unique TCRs that were SARS-CoV-2-associated, and depth was defined as the fraction of total T cells that were SARS-CoV-2-associated. Using the MIRA data, every spike-specific TCR was mapped to the spike region that the TCR reacted to and assigned to either a CD4 or a CD8 class. Log10-transformed breadth and depth values were compared by one-way ANOVA with Sidak's multiple comparisons tests. This is the immuneACCESS table as TCRdb keeps it, with only in-frame sequences that have V and J called. A part of the clones is gone; compared with another copy, unresolved V genes explain less than half, and the rest is unexplained. V and J calls plus clone size are reproduced from that table; the DNA served to infer D and trimming. The table for this sample lists about 130,000 clones; over 85% of them were counted only once. The top ten clonotypes cover 0.9% to 1.4% of the sample.

V and J are truncated by 4 bases and 6 bases respectively, leaving an intervening sequence of 3 bases. The germline V gene supplies CDR1 SQVTM and CDR2 ANQGSEA. The CDR3 runs 9 amino acids, cysteine and phenylalanine included. The kept DNA is CDR3 alone, 27 bases in frame from the first base. Read against the paper, the sample's time point label means: about 28 days (+/-7) after the second vaccine dose. Because spike-specific TCR depth and breadth did not differ between the two schedules, AZD1222 recipients who got a second dose at roughly 4 weeks were pooled with those who got a second dose at roughly 12 weeks. Vaccinee samples came from UK trials COV001 and COV002, including a single-blind randomized controlled phase 2/3 trial of AZD1222 (ChAdOx1 nCoV-19) in healthy adults. For TCRbeta chain sequencing, PBMC samples from trial participants were taken at day 0 and at day 28 after the second dose.

The paper as a whole reports these results and caveats: Participants were mostly white British and included more females than males, and it was suggested by the authors that clonal diversity may have been underestimated. No day 14 peak-response samples were available, so repertoires were characterized only after the peak T cell response. The vaccine-associated CD4 TCRs covered the entire spike protein, and the dominant responses fell in regions 160-218 and 743-854. The 56-69-year group was small, and its depth increase did not reach significance, likely because of low power. A significant rise in spike-specific TCR breadth and depth was observed after two AZD1222 doses relative to day 0 and relative to MenACWY recipients. Conclusions about previously exposed vaccinees are limited, since just five or six AZD1222 recipients were seropositive for SARS-CoV-2 at baseline. Reportedly, close to half of the unique spike-specific TCRs recognized epitopes lying outside the regions that are mutated in the B.1.351 and B.1.1.7 variants.

The TCR originated in an adult who received the AZD1222 COVID-19 vaccine. The sequence joins TRBV29-1 to TRBJ1-2; the D gene identity is not certain. This specimen consisted of peripheral blood, obtained 28 days after the second AZD1222 dose. The CDR3: CSVGDGYTF. Read as DNA, the sequence is TGCAGCGTTGGGGATGGCTACACCTTC.